This entry concerns a single T cell receptor (beta chain). The specificity of this receptor is unknown. No quality values exist for individual bases; no much larger clone is one base distant. These data are taken from a study of PD-L1 blockade in urothelial cancer (TCRdb year 2017). With respect to the entire study: Therapy was started at some point between 2013 and 2015 for all patients, and atezolizumab 1,200 mg was administered intravenously every 3 weeks. Blood samples were analyzed at 3 weeks after treatment start (second dose) and at 6 weeks after treatment start. Some 30 patients had pretreatment blood TCR-seq, 24 had at least one posttreatment blood collection, and 24 had tumor TCR-seq. TCR sequencing covered pretreatment tumor samples and matched, serially collected peripheral blood taken before and after atezolizumab treatment. Whole exome sequencing and RNA sequencing of pretreatment tumors were performed alongside TCR sequencing in the same patients. An ECOG performance status of 0 or 1 was recorded for the patients, and 0 to 3 prior chemotherapy regimens had been received by the patients. About 90% of the roughly 30 patients were males with bladder-origin urothelial cancer, and 18 of 29 reported a prior smoking history. Blood samples gave a median of around 140,000 T cells and 88,000 or so unique TCRs, with a median clonality of 0.080. Progression-free survival longer than 6 months counted as durable clinical benefit, and TCR features were additionally tested against both progression-free and overall survival. About 10 patients achieved durable clinical benefit and 20 did not. Somatic, immune and clinical correlates of response to PD-L1 blockade with atezolizumab in urothelial cancer were the focus of an exploratory multi-omic analysis. The research as a whole found: A pretreatment peripheral blood TCR clonality below the median was linked to improved progression-free and overall survival. At 3 weeks after the start of treatment, tumor-associated TCR clones in peripheral blood had expanded more in patients with durable benefit (n ≈ 24, p = 0.022). Small sample size (n ≈ 28) and many exploratory analyses mean the results are intended to be hypothesis-generating.

The cohort comprised about 30 patients with locally advanced or metastatic urothelial carcinoma treated at Memorial Sloan Kettering on a trial protocol. Peripheral blood mononuclear cells were collected pretreatment and during treatment, with between 1 and 8 total time points obtained per patient. The Qiagen DNeasy Blood extraction kit was used to purify genomic DNA from total PBMCs and from tumor samples. Collected pretreatment and during treatment, PBMCs were isolated and stored as previously described. Synthetic TCR analog templates were spiked into each PCR so that absolute template abundance could be estimated from read counts. The immunoSEQ assay used bias-controlled V and J gene primers to amplify TCRbeta CDR3 regions from genomic DNA. Sequencing of rearranged TCRbeta segments was performed at approximately 20X coverage. The study's processing was this. Clustering was used to correct sequencing errors, and CDR3s were annotated against IMGT so that V, D and J genes could be assigned. Only productive TCRbeta rearrangements were used in downstream analyses, excluding out-of-frame or stop-codon sequences. Clonality was calculated as one minus the Shannon entropy normalized by the log of the number of unique productive sequences. Fisher's exact test with Benjamini-Hochberg correction, using a cutoff of adjusted p below 0.01, was how clones that differed between time points or between blood and tumor were identified. In its TCRdb copy, this immuneACCESS table keeps in-frame sequences only and misses some clones. Where compared with another copy, unresolved V genes explain less than half of these, and the others have no known cause. For V, J and clone size, that table is used; D and trimming come from the DNA. In this sample the table shows some 60,000 clones, 70% to 90% of which occur a single time. The ten largest clones capture approximately 2.9% of the sample.

The CDR3 has 14 amino acids, counting the end cysteine and phenylalanine. Just the 42-base CDR3 DNA is kept, in frame starting at base 1. V gives up 2 bases and J gives up 6 bases, and the segment between their germline ends measures 13 bases. CDR1 and CDR2 are read off the germline V gene as KGHSH and LQKENI. Sequenced here: PBMCs, sampled around atezolizumab (anti-PD-L1) treatment. This TCR was recovered from a man between 50 and 59 years old with urothelial cancer. The chain joins TRBV18 to TRBJ1-2; no D gene is confidently identified. The DNA reads TGTGCCAGCTCACCAGAGTTGAGGGCAAATGGCTACACCTTC. Translation gives CASSPELRANGYTF.